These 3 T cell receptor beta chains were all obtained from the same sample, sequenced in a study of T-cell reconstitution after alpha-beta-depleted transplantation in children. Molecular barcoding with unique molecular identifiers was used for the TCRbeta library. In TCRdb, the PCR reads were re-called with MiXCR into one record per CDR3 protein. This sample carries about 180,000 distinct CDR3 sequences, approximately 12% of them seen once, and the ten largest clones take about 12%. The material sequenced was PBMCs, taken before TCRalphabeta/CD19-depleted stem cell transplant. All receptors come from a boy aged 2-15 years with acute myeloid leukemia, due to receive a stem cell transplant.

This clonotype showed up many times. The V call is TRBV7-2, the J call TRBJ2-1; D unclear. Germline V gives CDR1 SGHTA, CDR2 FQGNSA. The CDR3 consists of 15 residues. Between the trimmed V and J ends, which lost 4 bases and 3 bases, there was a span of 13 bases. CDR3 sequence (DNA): TGTGCCAGCAGCTCGCCCCTTTCCGGCTACAATGAGCAGTTCTTC. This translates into CASSSPLSGYNEQFF. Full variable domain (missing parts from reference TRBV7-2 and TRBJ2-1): GAGVSQSPSNKVTEKGKDVELRCDPISGHTALYWYRQSLGQGLEFLIYFQGNSAPDKSGLPSDRFSAERTGGSVSTLTIQRTQQEDSAVYLCASSSPLSGYNEQFFGPGTRLTVL.

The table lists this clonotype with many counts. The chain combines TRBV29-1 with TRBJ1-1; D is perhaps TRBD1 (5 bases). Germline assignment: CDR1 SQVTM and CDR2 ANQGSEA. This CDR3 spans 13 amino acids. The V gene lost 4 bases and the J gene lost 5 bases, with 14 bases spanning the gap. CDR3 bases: TGCAGCGTTGTCAGCAGGGTAGGTACTGAAGCTTTCTTT. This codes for CSVVSRVGTEAFF. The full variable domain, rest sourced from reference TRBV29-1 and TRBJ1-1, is SAVISQKPSRDICQRGTSLTIQCQVDSQVTMMFWYRQQPGQSLTLIATANQGSEATYESGFVIDKFPISRPNLTFSTLTVSNMSPEDSSIYLCSVVSRVGTEAFFGQGTRLTVV.

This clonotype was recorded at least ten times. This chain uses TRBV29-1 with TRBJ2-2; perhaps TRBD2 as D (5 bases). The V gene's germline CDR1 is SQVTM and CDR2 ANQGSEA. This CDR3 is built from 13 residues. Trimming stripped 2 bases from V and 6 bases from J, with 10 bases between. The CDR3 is CSVETGWAGELFF. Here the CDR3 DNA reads TGCAGCGTTGAAACGGGGTGGGCCGGGGAGCTGTTTTTT.